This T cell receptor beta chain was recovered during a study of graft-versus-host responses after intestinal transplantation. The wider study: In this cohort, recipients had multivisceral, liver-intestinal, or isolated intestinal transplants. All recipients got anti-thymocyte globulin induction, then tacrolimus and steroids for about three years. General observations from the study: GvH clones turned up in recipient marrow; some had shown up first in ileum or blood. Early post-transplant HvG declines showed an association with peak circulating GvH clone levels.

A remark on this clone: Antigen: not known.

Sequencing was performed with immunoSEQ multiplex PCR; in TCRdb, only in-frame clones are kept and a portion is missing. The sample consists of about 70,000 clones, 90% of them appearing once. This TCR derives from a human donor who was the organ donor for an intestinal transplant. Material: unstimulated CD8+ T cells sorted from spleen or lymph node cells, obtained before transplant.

This chain's CDR3 is CATSRGERVYNEQFF. CDR3 sequence (DNA): TGTGCCACCAGCAGAGGCGAGCGGGTCTACAATGAGCAGTTCTTC. The rearrangement uses TRBV15 and TRBJ2-1; tentatively, D is TRBD2 (6 bases). The CDR3 sequence is 15 residues long. V was trimmed by 1 base and J by 3 bases, leaving 10 bases between them. CDR1 and CDR2 (germline): LNHNV, YYDKDF (reference sequence). The variable domain in full, completed from reference TRBV15 and TRBJ2-1, reads DAMVIQNPRYQVTQFGKPVTLSCSQTLNHNVMYWYQQKSSQAPKLLFHYYDKDFNNEADTPDNFQSRRPNTSFCFLDIRSPGLGDTAMYLCATSRGERVYNEQFFGPGTRLTVL.